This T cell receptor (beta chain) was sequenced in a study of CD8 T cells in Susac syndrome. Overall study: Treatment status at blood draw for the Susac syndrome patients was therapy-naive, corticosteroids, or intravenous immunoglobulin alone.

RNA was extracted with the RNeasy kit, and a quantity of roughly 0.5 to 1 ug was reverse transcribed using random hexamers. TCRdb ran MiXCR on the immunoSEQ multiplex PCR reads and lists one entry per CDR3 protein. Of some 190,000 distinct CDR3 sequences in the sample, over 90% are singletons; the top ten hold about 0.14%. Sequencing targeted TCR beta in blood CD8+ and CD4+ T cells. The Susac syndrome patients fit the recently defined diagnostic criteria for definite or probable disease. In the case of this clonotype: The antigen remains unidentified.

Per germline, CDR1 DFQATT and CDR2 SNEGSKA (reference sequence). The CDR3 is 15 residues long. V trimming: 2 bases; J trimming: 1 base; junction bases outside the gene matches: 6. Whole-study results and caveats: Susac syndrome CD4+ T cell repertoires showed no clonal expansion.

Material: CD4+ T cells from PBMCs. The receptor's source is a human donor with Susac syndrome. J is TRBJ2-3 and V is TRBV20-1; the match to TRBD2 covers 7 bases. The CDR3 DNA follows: TGCAGTGCTAGACCTCTCGCGGGGGGCACAGATACGCAGTATTTT. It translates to CSARPLAGGTDTQYF.